This TCR beta chain appears in the sequencing data of a study of blood T cells in healthy people across ages. As to this clonotype: What it binds is not known.

The germline CDR1 and CDR2 sequences are MNHEY and SVGAGI. The CDR3 is 15 amino acids. Unmatched junction bases numbered 9, after V lost 5 bases and J lost 2 bases. The study's findings and limits: Older individuals had lower TCR beta diversity per million T cells (the decline was roughly linear).

The authors ran a second PCR of about 7 to 11 cycles using a sample-barcoded 5' primer and a J-beta primer mix. A single record per CDR3 protein comes from TCRdb applying MiXCR to the 5' RACE reads. The sample contains fewer than 1.5 million distinct CDR3 sequences, 42% of which appear only once. The chain is built from TRBV6-5 and TRBJ2-7; the match to TRBD1 covers 7 bases. This TCR came from a woman younger than 30 in good health. The sample was blood. Written as DNA, the CDR3 is TGTGCCAGCAGTACCTCACAGGGGCCCCCCTACGAGCAGTACTTC. It codes for CASSTSQGPPYEQYF.